The clone carrying this T cell receptor beta chain has just a few counts. Its matching antigen is unknown. V dropped 4 bases and J dropped 2; count of bases not matched to a gene: 10. The germline V gene encodes CDR1 MGHRA and CDR2 YSYEKL. This CDR3 has 16 amino acids. The source of the sample is a study of beta chain features in type 1 diabetes. Expressed TCRB transcripts were sequenced because the entire RNA isolate underwent reverse transcription. Regulatory, naive and central memory T cell samples averaged about 3.5 million reads. Clones were sequenced by immunoSEQ multiplex PCR, and TCRdb holds only the in-frame ones, with some missing. The table has approximately 340,000 clones, about 15% seen once. Whole-study results and caveats: In these data, an HLA type influence on TCRB rearrangement remained unresolved.

Sorting of CD4+ naive, central memory, regulatory and stem cell-like memory cells was performed via CD45RO/CCR7/CD25/CD127/CD95/CD27. This receptor was taken from a woman aged 18-29 years in good health. The source material was naive CD4+ T cells from blood. The chain has TRBV4-1 and TRBJ2-5; 7 bases match TRBD2. The CDR3 region is CASSPLGKAGQETQYF. In DNA, the CDR3 is TGCGCCAGCAGCCCCCTAGGAAAAGCGGGACAAGAGACCCAGTACTTC.